The TCR beta chain under discussion was sequenced for a study of blood T cell repertoires in COVID-19. Overall study context: Acute and convalescent COVID-19 samples came from the United States, Italy and Spain. From T cells, B-cell-depleted T cells, or PBMCs came the material, which was cDNA or gDNA.

Per the authors' pipeline: Reference gene primer amplification gave nucleated cell count estimates. Profiled with immunoSEQ multiplex PCR; TCRdb holds only in-frame clones, not every one. Clone size and V and J calls were adopted from that table, with D and trimming inferred from the DNA. The repertoire holds 110,000 to 150,000 clones, with approximately 83% as singletons. The CDR3 extends over 13 amino acids. Trimming took 4 bases from V and 2 from J, leaving 6 bases between them. Germline CDR1 reads SGHRS; CDR2 reads YFSETQ. Material for sequencing was peripheral blood. The chain has TRBV5-1 and TRBJ2-2; no reliable D call. The source of this sequence is an elderly woman with acute or convalescent COVID-19. CDR3 nucleotide sequence: TGCGCCAGCAGCCAAACTAACACCGGGGAGCTGTTTTTT. This translates into CASSQTNTGELFF.